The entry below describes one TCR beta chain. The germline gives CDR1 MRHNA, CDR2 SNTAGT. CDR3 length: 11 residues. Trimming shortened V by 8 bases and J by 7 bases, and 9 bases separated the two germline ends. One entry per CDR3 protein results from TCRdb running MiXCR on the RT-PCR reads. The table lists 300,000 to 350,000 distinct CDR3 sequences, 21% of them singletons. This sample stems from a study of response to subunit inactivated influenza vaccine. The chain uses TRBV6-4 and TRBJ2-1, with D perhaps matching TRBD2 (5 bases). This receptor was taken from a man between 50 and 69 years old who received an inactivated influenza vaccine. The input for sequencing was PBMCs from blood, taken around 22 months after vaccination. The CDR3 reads CASYRENEQFF. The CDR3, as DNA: TGTGCCAGCTATCGGGAAAATGAGCAGTTCTTC.